The next 28 T cell receptor beta chains were all read from a single sample in a study of PD-1 blockade in classical Hodgkin lymphoma. Exposure to brentuximab vedotin varied, and each patient had relapsed following autologous stem cell transplantation. TCRdb keeps only in-frame clones here, not all; method: immunoSEQ multiplex PCR. The sample lists fewer than 25,000 clones, around 80% occurring once. The specimen was peripheral blood mononuclear cells (PBMCs), collected before the second cycle of nivolumab. Every receptor here comes from a human donor with classical Hodgkin lymphoma.

In this sample, this clone is medium-sized (0.01 to 0.1%). The chain joins TRBV10-3 to TRBJ2-7, with unresolved D. This CDR3 region has 14 residues. CDR1 ENHRY and CDR2 SYGVKD come from the germline V gene. V was clipped by 2 bases and J by 5 bases, with 13 bases between them. In nucleotides, the CDR3 is TGTGCCATCAGTGAGCGGTCCCAATACGACGAGCAGTACTTC. Its protein product is CAISERSQYDEQYF.

The V and J genes are TRBV7-2 and TRBJ2-3, with D possibly matching TRBD2 (6 bases). Germline V gives CDR1 SGHTA, CDR2 FQGNSA. The length of the CDR3 is 16 residues. V gave up 5 bases and J gave up 6 bases, with 21 bases separating them. The DNA for the CDR3 is TGTGCCAGCAGCCCCCATAGGGGCGGGGCGGTGGATACGCAGTATTTT. Amino acids: CASSPHRGGAVDTQYF.

This chain uses TRBV7-9 with TRBJ2-7, with 7 bases fitting TRBD1. Germline V CDR1 and CDR2: SEHNR, FQNEAQ (reference sequence). The CDR3 length is 14 residues. J gave up 3 bases and V 0 bases, and 2 bases lay outside the gene matches. The CDR3 protein is CASSLATGVYEQYF. CDR3 DNA sequence: TGTGCCAGCAGCTTAGCAACAGGGGTCTACGAGCAGTACTTC.

This clone was recorded only once. The V call is TRBV5-6, the J call TRBJ2-6; D not certain. This CDR3 contains 15 residues. Germline V gives CDR1 SGHDT, CDR2 YYEEEE. The V and J ends lost 2 bases and 2 bases respectively, with 8 bases between them. CDR3 sequence reads: CASSFRAPGANVLTF. CDR3 sequence (DNA): TGTGCCAGCAGCTTCCGGGCCCCTGGGGCCAACGTCCTGACTTTC.

This sequence joins TRBV11-2 and TRBJ1-5, with 7 positions matching TRBD1. Germline loops: CDR1 SGHAT, CDR2 FQNNGV. The CDR3 is 13 amino acids. V lost 5 bases and J lost 6; bases outside the gene matches: 4. This CDR3 reads CASSVTGFQPQHF. DNA of the CDR3: TGTGCCAGCAGCGTGACAGGGTTTCAGCCCCAGCATTTT. Filled out from reference TRBV11-2 and TRBJ1-5, the complete variable domain reads EAGVAQSPRYKIIEKRQSVAFWCNPISGHATLYWYQQILGQGPKLLIQFQNNGVVDDSQLPKDRFSAERLKGVDSTLKIQPAKLEDSAVYLCASSVTGFQPQHFGDGTRLSIL.

V gene TRBV9 combines with J gene TRBJ2-3; D unclear. The CDR3 runs to 17 residues. V was clipped by 0 bases and J by 2 bases, with 16 bases between them. Germline assignment: CDR1 SGDLS and CDR2 YYNGEE. The CDR3 DNA reads as TGTGCCAGCAGCGTAGTAGAAGAGACTGGATTCACAGATACGCAGTATTTT. It codes for CASSVVEETGFTDTQYF.

This clone has a handful of counts. This chain joins TRBV5-4 and TRBJ2-6; TRBD1 or TRBD2 may be the D gene (5 bases each). Germline V gene sequence: CDR1 SGHNT, CDR2 YYREEE (reference sequence). Between the trimmed V and J ends, which lost 1 base and 4 bases, there was a span of 12 bases. This CDR3 is built from 16 residues. CDR3 loop: CASSLLGDPGANVLTF. For the CDR3, the DNA is TGTGCCAGCAGCTTGTTAGGGGACCCCGGGGCCAACGTCCTGACTTTC.

This clone was picked up one time. This chain connects TRBV6-1 to TRBJ2-2, with D tentatively TRBD1 or TRBD2 (5 bases each). V lost 1 base to trimming and J lost 8 bases, with 14 bases between them. Germline assignment: CDR1 MNHNS and CDR2 SASEGT. CDR3 length equals 15 residues. In DNA form, the CDR3 reads TGTGCCAGCAGTGAAGGGAGGTGGGGGATGGGGGAGCTGTTTTTT. Translating it yields CASSEGRWGMGELFF.

The chain joins TRBV29-1 to TRBJ1-1; D not certain. The V gene lost 5 bases and the J gene lost 3 bases, with 7 bases spanning the gap. CDR1 SQVTM and CDR2 ANQGSEA come from the germline V gene. The CDR3 extends over 11 amino acids. CDR3 loop: CSVYGDTEAFF. CDR3 nucleotides: TGCAGCGTTTATGGCGACACTGAAGCTTTCTTT. The whole variable domain, remainder taken from reference TRBV29-1 and TRBJ1-1, is SAVISQKPSRDICQRGTSLTIQCQVDSQVTMMFWYRQQPGQSLTLIATANQGSEATYESGFVIDKFPISRPNLTFSTLTVSNMSPEDSSIYLCSVYGDTEAFFGQGTRLTVV.

The chain links TRBV15 to TRBJ1-2, with a tentative D call TRBD1 (5 bases). Germline V CDR1 and CDR2: LNHNV, YYDKDF (reference sequence). Trimming removed 0 bases at V and 6 bases at J, with 17 bases between. The CDR3 covers 16 residues. CDR3 residues: CATSRDLLGRADGYTF. CDR3 coding DNA: TGTGCCACCAGCAGAGATCTATTAGGCAGGGCTGATGGCTACACCTTC.

This clone was detected a few times. J is TRBJ2-5 and V is TRBV5-6, with a weak D call TRBD1 (6 bases). The CDR3 totals 13 residues. Germline-derived CDR1 and CDR2 are SGHDT and YYEEEE. The V end was cut by 7 bases, the J end by 4 bases, with 14 bases between. In DNA, the CDR3 is TGTGCCAGCGGGGACACAAGGGGAGAGACCCAGTACTTC. Its protein is CASGDTRGETQYF.

The gene calls are TRBV19 and TRBJ2-3; D is uncertain. Deletions cut 8 bases from V and 2 bases from J, with 8 bases between. Germline V gives CDR1 LNHDA, CDR2 SQIVND (reference sequence). The CDR3 runs 12 residues. The DNA of the CDR3 is TGTGCCAGTGGTACCGTCACAGATACGCAGTATTTT. It is translated as CASGTVTDTQYF.

The chain uses TRBV2 and TRBJ1-1; possible D gene TRBD1, 5 bases. V was cut by 7 bases and J by 2 bases, with 17 bases left in between. CDR1 is SNHLY and CDR2 is FYNNEI in the germline V gene. This CDR3 contains 15 residues. In DNA, the CDR3 is TGTGCCAGCACTACATCGGGGGGACTAAACACTGAAGCTTTCTTT. Translated: CASTTSGGLNTEAFF.

The rearrangement uses TRBV9 and TRBJ1-4; 7 nucleotides match TRBD1. V dropped 4 bases and J dropped 1; count of bases not matched to a gene: 4. Per the germline V gene, CDR1 is SGDLS and CDR2 is YYNGEE. The CDR3 is 15 amino acids. The CDR3 region is CASSPRQGTNEKLFF. Here the CDR3 DNA reads TGTGCCAGCAGCCCACGACAGGGAACTAATGAAAAACTGTTTTTT.

The chain employs TRBV2 and TRBJ2-7; no definite D call. Between the trimmed V and J ends, which lost 7 bases and 3 bases, there was a span of 10 bases. The CDR3 contains 12 residues. Germline V lookup: CDR1 SNHLY, CDR2 FYNNEI. The CDR3 is CASKGDDYEQYF. CDR3 sequence (DNA): TGTGCCAGCAAAGGCGACGACTACGAGCAGTACTTC.

The chain couples TRBV11-1 to TRBJ1-1; tentatively, D is TRBD1 (5 bases). The germline CDR1 and CDR2 sequences are SGHAT and FQDESV (reference sequence). V shed 2 bases and J shed 1 base, with 14 bases lying between them. This CDR3 contains 16 residues. This CDR3 reads CASSLTFRQKNTEAFF. The CDR3 coding sequence is TGTGCCAGCAGCTTAACCTTCCGACAGAAGAACACTGAAGCTTTCTTT.

This clone was picked up a small number of times. The chain's CDR3 is CASTTNGAYEQYF. The CDR3 nucleotides read TGCGCCAGCACAACGAACGGAGCCTACGAGCAGTACTTC. This sequence joins TRBV5-1 and TRBJ2-7; D is ambiguous. V lost 6 bases and J 2 bases, leaving 12 bases between the germline ends. CDR3 length equals 13 residues. CDR1 and CDR2 from the germline V gene are SGHRS and YFSETQ.

The rearrangement links TRBV2 to TRBJ2-7; D ambiguous. CDR1 is SNHLY, CDR2 FYNNEI, per germline. Trimming took off 4 bases at V and 2 bases at J, with 9 bases between the two ends. The CDR3 spans 13 residues. The CDR3 reads CASSAWRTYEQYF. In nucleotides, the CDR3 is TGTGCCAGCAGTGCGTGGCGGACCTACGAGCAGTACTTC.

The chain links TRBV12-2 to TRBJ1-2. TRBV12-2 is a listed pseudogene. CDR3 length: 16 residues. The CDR3 nucleotides are TGTGCAAGTCGCTTAGCCGAGGGATGTCCTAACTATGGCTACACCTTC. Its protein product is CASRLAEGCPNYGYTF.

The DNA of the CDR3 is TGTGCCAGTAGCCCCTTACCGGACAGTAATGAAAAACTGTTTTTT. Protein: CASSPLPDSNEKLFF. V is TRBV19 and J is TRBJ1-4; a possible D gene is TRBD1 (6 bases). CDR3 length: 15 residues. Germline CDR1 is LNHDA and CDR2 is SQIVND (reference sequence). Trimming stripped 6 bases from V and 4 bases from J, with 15 bases between.

The rearrangement uses TRBV6-1 and TRBJ1-5; 7 nucleotides match TRBD1. Germline trimming cut 5 bases from V and 4 bases from J; bases unmatched to any gene: 8. The length of the CDR3 is 15 residues. From germline, CDR1 is MNHNS and CDR2 SASEGT. The CDR3 sequence: CASSITGTVNQPQHF. In nucleotides, the CDR3 is TGTGCCAGCAGTATAACCGGGACAGTAAATCAGCCCCAGCATTTT.

This clone was recorded a few times. DNA of the CDR3: TGTGCCAGCAGCCGGTACATGGAGCCTGGAAATCGAAAAGAGACCCAGTACTTC. This codes for CASSRYMEPGNRKETQYF. This sequence joins TRBV27 and TRBJ2-5; D uncertain. Germline lookup yields CDR1 MNHEY and CDR2 SMNVEV (reference sequence). The CDR3 has 18 amino acids. Trimming cost V 6 bases and J 3 bases, with 26 bases left between them.

The chain links TRBV2 to TRBJ1-1; D is ambiguous. This CDR3 is 17 amino acids long. V lost 1 base and J lost 1, with 16 bases in between. CDR1 SNHLY and CDR2 FYNNEI come from the germline V gene. The CDR3 coding sequence is TGTGCCAGCAGTGAAGTGAGGTTCCGGGTGGGGAACACTGAAGCTTTCTTT. Encoded protein: CASSEVRFRVGNTEAFF.

In DNA form, the CDR3 reads TGCGCCAGCAGCTTGGCGAATGGTTACTACGAGCAGTACTTC. Amino acids: CASSLANGYYEQYF. The rearrangement links TRBV5-1 to TRBJ2-7; unclear D gene. Between the trimmed V and J ends, which lost 0 bases and 3 bases, there was a span of 10 bases. The CDR3 is 14 amino acids. The germline V gene encodes CDR1 SGHRS and CDR2 YFSETQ.

The gene calls are TRBV4-3 and TRBJ1-2; D is possibly TRBD1 (6 bases). CDR1 is LGHNA and CDR2 is YSLEER in the germline V gene. V lost 2 bases, J lost 2 bases, and 12 bases lay in between. This CDR3 spans 15 amino acids. CDR3 nucleotide sequence: TGCGCCAGCAGCCAACAACGGACAGCGAACTATGGCTACACCTTC. This gives the protein CASSQQRTANYGYTF.

The rearrangement links TRBV11-2 to TRBJ2-7; D gene ambiguous. V was cut by 6 bases and J by 7 bases, with 13 bases left in between. This CDR3 region has 12 residues. The V gene's germline CDR1 is SGHAT and CDR2 FQNNGV. The CDR3 nucleotides read TGTGCCAGCAGTTCCCATATCTTGGAGCAGTACTTC. It encodes CASSSHILEQYF.

Only a few counts were recorded for this clone. The chain has TRBV27 and TRBJ2-1; D is unresolved. The germline V and J ends were trimmed by 7 bases and 9 bases, with 16 bases remaining between them. From germline, CDR1 is MNHEY and CDR2 SMNVEV (reference sequence). The CDR3 is 13 residues long. Here the CDR3 reads CASTNPPFREQFF. The CDR3 region has the DNA TGTGCCAGCACTAATCCCCCATTCCGTGAGCAGTTCTTC.

The rearrangement joins TRBV4-3 to TRBJ2-2; D gene uncertain. This CDR3 has 17 amino acids. Germline values: CDR1 LGHNA, CDR2 YSLEER. V shed 4 bases and J shed 4 bases, with 19 bases lying between them. The DNA of the CDR3 is TGCGCCAGCAGCCCCAGGATATGGCAGAGTGGCACCGGGGAGCTGTTTTTT. Residues: CASSPRIWQSGTGELFF.